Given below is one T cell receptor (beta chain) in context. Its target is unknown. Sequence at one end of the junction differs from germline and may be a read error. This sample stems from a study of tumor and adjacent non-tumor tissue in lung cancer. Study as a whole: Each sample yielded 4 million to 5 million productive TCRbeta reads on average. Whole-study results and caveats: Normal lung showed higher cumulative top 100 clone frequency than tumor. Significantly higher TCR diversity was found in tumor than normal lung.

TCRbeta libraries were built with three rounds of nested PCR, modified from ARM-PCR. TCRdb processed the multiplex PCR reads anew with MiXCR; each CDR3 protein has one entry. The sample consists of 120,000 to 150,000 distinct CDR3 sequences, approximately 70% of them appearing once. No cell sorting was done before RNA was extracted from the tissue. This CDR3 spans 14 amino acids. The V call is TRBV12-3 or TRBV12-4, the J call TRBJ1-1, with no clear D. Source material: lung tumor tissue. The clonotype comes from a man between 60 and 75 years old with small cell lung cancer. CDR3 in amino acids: CASSFDRVGREVFF. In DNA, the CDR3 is TGTGCCAGCAGTTTCGATAGAGTCGGCCGTGAAGTTTTCTTT.